The next 12 T cell receptor beta chains were all read from a single sample in a study of T cell responses to AZD1222 COVID-19 vaccine. Sequencing used immunoSEQ multiplex PCR; TCRdb keeps in-frame clones, though not all of them. The sample comprises fewer than 250,000 clones, about 93% of which are singletons, and roughly 0.99% rests with the top ten. Specimen: peripheral blood, collected on day 0 of MenACWY control vaccination. The receptors were sampled from an adult in good health.

This rearrangement joins TRBV6-5 to TRBJ2-3; perhaps D is TRBD1 or TRBD2 (6 bases each). The V end lost 0 bases, the J end lost 10 bases, and 11 bases lay between the germline ends. The CDR3 length is 13 residues. CDR1 MNHEY and CDR2 SVGAGI come from the germline V gene. The CDR3 here is CASSYSGGQAQYF. CDR3 coding DNA: TGTGCCAGCAGTTACTCGGGGGGCCAGGCGCAGTATTTT.

This clone came up once. This rearrangement joins TRBV18 to TRBJ2-7, with a weak D call TRBD2 (6 bases). The V gene lost 3 bases and the J gene lost 4 bases, with 16 bases spanning the gap. Per the germline V gene, CDR1 is KGHSH and CDR2 is LQKENI. There are 15 residues in the CDR3. This chain's CDR3 is CASSPVPGGQYEQYF. In nucleotides, the CDR3 is TGTGCCAGCTCACCGGTTCCAGGAGGGCAATACGAGCAGTACTTC.

There are a few counts of this clone. The gene calls are TRBV6-5 and TRBJ2-7; 7 bases map to TRBD1. CDR3 length: 15 amino acids. The V segment lost 6 bases and the J segment 0 bases; nucleotides outside the gene matches: 8. The germline V gene encodes CDR1 MNHEY and CDR2 SVGAGI. For the CDR3, the DNA is TGTGCCAGCAGCGAGGGACAGTTGAGCTCCTACGAGCAGTACTTC. Translating it yields CASSEGQLSSYEQYF.

The rearrangement uses TRBV29-1 and TRBJ1-2, with a possible D match to TRBD1 (5 bases). The V gene's germline CDR1 is SQVTM and CDR2 ANQGSEA. V lost 4 bases and J 4 bases, leaving 22 bases between the germline ends. The length of the CDR3 is 16 residues. In nucleotides, the CDR3 is TGCAGCGTTGGAGGGGCAGGGACCTATGCTTTCTATGGCTACACCTTC. Amino acids: CSVGGAGTYAFYGYTF.

The rearrangement joins TRBV6-5 to TRBJ1-1; D uncertain. Between the trimmed V and J ends, which lost 4 bases and 11 bases, there was a span of 14 bases. This CDR3 has 12 residues. CDR1 and CDR2 (germline): MNHEY, SVGAGI. The CDR3 sequence is CASSSVGGLAFF. DNA for the CDR3: TGTGCCAGCAGTTCAGTTGGAGGATTGGCTTTCTTT.

The genes are TRBV6-6 and TRBJ2-6; tentative D call: TRBD2 (6 bases). The CDR3 runs 15 residues. Trimming shortened V by 5 bases and J by 0 bases, and 8 bases separated the two germline ends. In germline, CDR1 is MNHNY, CDR2 SVGAGI (reference sequence). This chain's CDR3 is CASSEGGSGANVLTF. For the CDR3, the DNA is TGTGCCAGCAGTGAGGGAGGCTCTGGGGCCAACGTCCTGACTTTC.

This sequence joins TRBV6-2 or TRBV6-3 and TRBJ1-4; no firm D call. The CDR3 covers 14 residues. Germline CDR1 and CDR2: MNHEY and SVGEGT. With 2 bases removed from V and 0 bases from J, the gap between germline ends came to 4 bases. Here the CDR3 DNA reads TGTGCCAGCAGTTACCGGGCAACTAATGAAAAACTGTTTTTT. It specifies CASSYRATNEKLFF.

The chain links TRBV18 to TRBJ1-1, with TRBD1 identical over 8 bases. V gave up 1 base and J gave up 1 base; unmatched junction bases: 2. This CDR3 has 15 amino acids. CDR1 is KGHSH and CDR2 is LQKENI in the germline V gene. CDR3 nucleotides: TGTGCCAGCTCACCACAGACAGGGGCGAACACTGAAGCTTTCTTT. Translated: CASSPQTGANTEAFF.

The chain links TRBV5-4 to TRBJ1-1, with D hard to call. Trimming shortened V by 6 bases and J by 6 bases, and 18 bases separated the two germline ends. Germline V gene lookup returns CDR1 SGHNT and CDR2 YYREEE (reference sequence). The CDR3 is made up of 14 amino acids. The CDR3 DNA follows: TGTGCCAGCACCTGGGGTGATCCAGACGCTGAAGCTTTCTTT. Amino acid sequence: CASTWGDPDAEAFF.

This chain links TRBV6-5 with TRBJ1-2; D is undetermined. The CDR3 has 15 amino acids. V lost 1 base, J lost 4 bases, and 13 bases lay in between. The V gene's germline CDR1 is MNHEY and CDR2 SVGAGI. The CDR3 region has the DNA TGTGCCAGCAGTTACTTTCCTAGTCAGATCTATGGCTACACCTTC. Amino acid sequence: CASSYFPSQIYGYTF.

V gene TRBV5-1 combines with J gene TRBJ2-3, with TRBD1 matching 11 bases. This CDR3 has 14 amino acids. V shed 5 bases and J 3 bases; nucleotides not matched to a gene: 2. Germline loops: CDR1 SGHRS, CDR2 YFSETQ. DNA of the CDR3: TGCGCCAGCAGTGGACAGGGGGCGACAGATACGCAGTATTTT. Protein product: CASSGQGATDTQYF.

V and J are TRBV5-1 and TRBJ2-3, with TRBD2 matching over 9 bases. V was pared by 3 bases and J by 5 bases, with 10 bases of the junction left unmatched. Germline values: CDR1 SGHRS, CDR2 YFSETQ. CDR3 size: 16 residues. CDR3 sequence reads: CASSSLSRGGGDTQYF. The CDR3 DNA is TGCGCCAGCAGCTCCCTTTCGCGGGGGGGCGGAGATACGCAGTATTTT.